This TCR beta chain stems from a study of CD8+ T cells in alopecia areata. RNA was extracted and reverse transcribed into cDNA as the sequencing template. Only in-frame clones appear in the TCRdb table, and some are missing; sequencing was by immunoSEQ multiplex PCR. The sample yields hundreds of thousands of clones, around three fifths seen once. V was clipped by 3 bases and J by 7 bases; unmatched bases: 1. The CDR3 length is 14 residues. The germline V gene encodes CDR1 SGDLS and CDR2 YYNGEE. This sequence originates from a human donor with alopecia areata. Sequencing used CD4+ T cells sorted from blood, obtained at week 0. The V and J genes are TRBV9 and TRBJ1-6; 10 bases are shared with TRBD1. CDR3 bases: TGTGCCAGCAGCGGACAGGGGGCGAATTCACCCCTCCACTTT. Translated: CASSGQGANSPLHF.